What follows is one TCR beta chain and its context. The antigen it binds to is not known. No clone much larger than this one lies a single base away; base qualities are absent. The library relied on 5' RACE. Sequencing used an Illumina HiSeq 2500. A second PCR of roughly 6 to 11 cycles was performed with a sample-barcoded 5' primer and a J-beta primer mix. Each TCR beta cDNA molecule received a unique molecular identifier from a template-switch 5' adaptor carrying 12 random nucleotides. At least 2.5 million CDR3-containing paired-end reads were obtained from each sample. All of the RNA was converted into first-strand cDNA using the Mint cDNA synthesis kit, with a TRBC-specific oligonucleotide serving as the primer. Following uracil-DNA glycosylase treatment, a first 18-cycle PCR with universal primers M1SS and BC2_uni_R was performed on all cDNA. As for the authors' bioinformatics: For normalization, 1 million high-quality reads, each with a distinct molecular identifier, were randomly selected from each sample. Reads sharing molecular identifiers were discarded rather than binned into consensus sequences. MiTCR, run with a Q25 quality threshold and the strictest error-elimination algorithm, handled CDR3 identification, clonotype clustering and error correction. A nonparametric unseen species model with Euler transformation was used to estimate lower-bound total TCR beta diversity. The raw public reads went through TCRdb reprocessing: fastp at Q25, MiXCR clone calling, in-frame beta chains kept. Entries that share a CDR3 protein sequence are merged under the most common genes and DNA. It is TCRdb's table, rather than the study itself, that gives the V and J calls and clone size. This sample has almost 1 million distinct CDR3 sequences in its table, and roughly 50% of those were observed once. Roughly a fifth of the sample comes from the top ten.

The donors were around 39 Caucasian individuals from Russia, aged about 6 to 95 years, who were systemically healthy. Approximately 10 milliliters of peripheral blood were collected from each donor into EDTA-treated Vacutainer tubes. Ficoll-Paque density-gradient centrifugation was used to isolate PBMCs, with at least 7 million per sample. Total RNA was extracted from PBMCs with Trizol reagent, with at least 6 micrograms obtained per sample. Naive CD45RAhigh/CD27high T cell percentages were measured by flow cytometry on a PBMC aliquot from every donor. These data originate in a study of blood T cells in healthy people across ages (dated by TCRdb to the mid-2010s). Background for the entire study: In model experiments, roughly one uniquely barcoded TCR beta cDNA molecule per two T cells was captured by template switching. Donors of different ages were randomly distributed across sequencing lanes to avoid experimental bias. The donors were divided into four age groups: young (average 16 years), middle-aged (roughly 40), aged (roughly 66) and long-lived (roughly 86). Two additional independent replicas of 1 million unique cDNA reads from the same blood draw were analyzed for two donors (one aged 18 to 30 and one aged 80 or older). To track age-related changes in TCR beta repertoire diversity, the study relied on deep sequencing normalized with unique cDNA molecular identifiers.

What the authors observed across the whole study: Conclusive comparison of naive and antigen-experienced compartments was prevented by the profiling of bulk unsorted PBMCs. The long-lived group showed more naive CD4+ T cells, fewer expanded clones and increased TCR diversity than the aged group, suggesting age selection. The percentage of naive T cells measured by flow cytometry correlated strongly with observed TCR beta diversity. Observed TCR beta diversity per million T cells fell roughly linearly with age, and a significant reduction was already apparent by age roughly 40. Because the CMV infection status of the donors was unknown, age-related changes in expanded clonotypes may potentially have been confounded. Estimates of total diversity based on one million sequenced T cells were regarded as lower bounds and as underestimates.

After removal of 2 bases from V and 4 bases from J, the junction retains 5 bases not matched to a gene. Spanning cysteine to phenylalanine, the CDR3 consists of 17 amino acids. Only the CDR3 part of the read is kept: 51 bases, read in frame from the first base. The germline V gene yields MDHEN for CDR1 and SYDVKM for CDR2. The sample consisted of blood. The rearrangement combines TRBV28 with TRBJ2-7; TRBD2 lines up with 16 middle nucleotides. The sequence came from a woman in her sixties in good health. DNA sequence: TGTGCCAGCAGTTTACTATCGGGACTAGCGGGAGGGTACGAGCAGTACTTC. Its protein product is CASSLLSGLAGGYEQYF.